These T cell receptor beta chains were read from a single sample in a study of T cells after yellow fever vaccination. A single record per CDR3 protein comes from TCRdb applying MiXCR to the 5' RACE reads. This repertoire shows approximately 300,000 distinct CDR3 sequences, approximately 7% found once; its top ten account for around 17%. This material consisted of PBMCs, taken roughly 47 days after the first yellow fever vaccination. All receptors come from a man aged 18 to 29 who received the YFV17D yellow fever vaccine. CDR3s include the opening cysteine and the closing phenylalanine or tryptophan. A D gene is named only where the DNA matches it firmly. Rows give clone size only sometimes, using once, few, many, or a class for an expanded clone.

size	V	D	J	CDR3	DNA
NA	TRBV7-2	NA	TRBJ2-2	CASSLERVTGELFF	TGTGCCAGCAGCTTAGAACGGGTCACCGGGGAGCTGTTTTTT
few	TRBV15	NA	TRBJ1-1	CATSTTVTVTEAFF	TGTGCCACCAGCACGACAGTGACGGTCACTGAAGCTTTCTTT
many	TRBV9	NA	TRBJ2-2	CASSPAPGLNAGELFF	TGTGCCAGCAGCCCTGCCCCGGGGCTGAACGCCGGGGAGCTGTTTTTT
few	TRBV30	TRBD1	TRBJ1-1	CAYQGDFGTEAFF	TGTGCCTATCAGGGGGATTTTGGCACTGAAGCTTTCTTT
many	TRBV15	NA	TRBJ1-1	CATSSQGDTEAFF	TGTGCCACCAGCTCACAGGGTGACACTGAAGCTTTCTTT
few	TRBV20-1	NA	TRBJ1-1	CSARFGGATEAFF	TGCAGTGCTAGATTCGGGGGGGCCACTGAAGCTTTCTTT
many	TRBV4-3	NA	TRBJ2-4	CASSQRTKNIQYF	TGCGCCAGCAGTCAACGTACCAAAAACATTCAGTACTTC
NA	TRBV11-2	NA	TRBJ2-5	CASSHLGPQETQYF	TGTGCCAGCAGCCATTTGGGTCCCCAAGAGACCCAGTACTTC
NA	TRBV7-8	TRBD1	TRBJ1-2	CASSLGGLLRDRAYGYTF	TGTGCCAGCAGCTTAGGCGGTCTCCTTAGGGACAGGGCTTATGGCTACACCTTC
NA	TRBV11-2	NA	TRBJ2-5	CASSWGRGEGETQYF	TGTGCCAGCAGCTGGGGCAGGGGCGAAGGGGAGACCCAGTACTTC
few	TRBV6-2/TRBV6-3	NA	TRBJ1-1	CASSYTKPIWGDIMNTEAFF	TGTGCCAGCAGTTACACAAAACCCATCTGGGGGGACATTATGAACACTGAAGCTTTCTTT
NA	TRBV6-5	NA	TRBJ2-1	CASSYRLRRGPYNEQFF	TGTGCCAGCAGTTACAGGCTGAGGCGGGGGCCATACAATGAGCAGTTCTTC
few	TRBV20-1	TRBD2	TRBJ2-2	CCARDPSGGHTGELFF	TGCTGTGCTAGAGATCCTAGCGGGGGGCACACCGGGGAGCTGTTTTTT
few	TRBV9	TRBD2	TRBJ2-1	CASSVSVERGGVNEQFF	TGTGCCAGCAGCGTTTCAGTGGAGCGGGGGGGAGTCAATGAGCAGTTCTTC
many	TRBV7-2	NA	TRBJ1-6	CASIKGRVGNSPLHF	TGTGCCAGCATCAAAGGCAGGGTTGGTAATTCACCCCTCCACTTT
NA	TRBV6-4	NA	TRBJ1-5	CASRPHQPQHF	TGTGCCAGCAGGCCACATCAGCCCCAGCATTTT
many	TRBV6-5	TRBD2	TRBJ2-1	CASSYSTSGGTEQFF	TGTGCCAGCAGTTACTCGACTAGCGGGGGGACCGAGCAGTTCTTC
few	TRBV10-3	TRBD1	TRBJ1-1	CAISAWDSHTFTEAFF	TGTGCCATCAGTGCATGGGACAGCCACACTTTTACTGAAGCTTTCTTT
NA	TRBV6-2/TRBV6-3	NA	TRBJ1-1	CASSYRGGNTEAFF	TGTGCCAGCAGTTACCGCGGGGGGAACACTGAAGCTTTCTTT
NA	TRBV7-9	TRBD1	TRBJ1-5	CASSETGAQPQHF	TGTGCCAGCAGCGAAACAGGGGCTCAGCCCCAGCATTTT
many	TRBV20-1	TRBD1	TRBJ1-1	CSAPDRALVAFF	TGCAGTGCTCCGGACAGGGCATTGGTAGCTTTCTTT
few	TRBV29-1	NA	TRBJ2-1	CSVEDPGDLNEQFF	TGCAGCGTTGAAGACCCGGGGGACTTAAATGAGCAGTTCTTC
few	TRBV7-9	TRBD1	TRBJ2-6	CASSTGQGHSGANVLTF	TGTGCCAGCAGCACGGGACAGGGGCATTCTGGGGCCAACGTCCTGACTTTC
NA	TRBV7-9	NA	TRBJ1-1	CASRIVGGRNTEAFF	TGTGCCAGCAGAATAGTGGGGGGAAGGAACACTGAAGCTTTCTTT
few	TRBV5-6	NA	TRBJ1-3	CASSFRGNTIYF	TGTGCCAGCAGCTTTAGAGGAAACACCATATATTTT
few	TRBV13	NA	TRBJ1-2	CASSLDRTGGYTF	TGTGCCAGCAGCTTAGACAGGACGGGTGGCTACACCTTC
NA	TRBV7-8	TRBD1	TRBJ1-1	CASSSRQGRNTEAFF	TGTGCCAGCAGCTCCCGACAGGGGCGGAACACTGAAGCTTTCTTT
NA	TRBV29-1	TRBD1	TRBJ1-5	CSVTMGQANQPQHF	TGCAGCGTAACAATGGGACAGGCTAATCAGCCCCAGCATTTT
few	TRBV15	NA	TRBJ2-3	CATSRSPGDGQAWEVQYF	TGTGCCACCAGCAGATCCCCGGGAGACGGACAGGCCTGGGAAGTGCAGTATTTT
few	TRBV7-9	TRBD1	TRBJ1-2	CASNLLQGAKGGYTF	TGTGCCAGCAACCTTCTACAGGGGGCGAAAGGAGGCTACACCTTC
few	TRBV7-3	NA	TRBJ2-6	CASSLEGSRANVLTF	TGTGCCAGCAGCTTAGAGGGCTCTAGGGCCAACGTCCTGACTTTC
few	TRBV12-3/TRBV12-4	NA	TRBJ1-1	CASSHREAAVLTFF	TGTGCCAGCAGTCACAGGGAGGCGGCGGTCTTGACTTTCTTT
few	TRBV18	TRBD1	TRBJ1-3	CASSPQGARGNTIYF	TGTGCCAGCTCACCACAGGGGGCTAGAGGAAACACCATATATTTT
many	TRBV4-1	NA	TRBJ1-1	CASSHTTANTEAFF	TGCGCCAGCAGCCACACGACAGCGAACACTGAAGCTTTCTTT
few	TRBV6-1	NA	TRBJ2-7	CASTHEGTAYEQYF	TGTGCCAGCACCCACGAGGGGACCGCTTACGAGCAGTACTTC
many	TRBV7-9	NA	TRBJ2-7	CASSLDRSSYEQYF	TGTGCCAGCAGCCTTGACAGGAGCTCCTACGAGCAGTACTTC
many	TRBV9	TRBD1	TRBJ2-5	CASSEGQGRGTQYF	TGTGCCAGCAGCGAGGGACAGGGGAGGGGGACCCAGTACTTC
few	TRBV6-5	NA	TRBJ2-3	CASSYKRSVTDTQYF	TGTGCCAGCAGTTATAAACGGTCAGTCACAGATACGCAGTATTTT
NA	TRBV4-2	NA	TRBJ2-7	CASSQDPGQNPTYEQYF	TGTGCCAGCAGCCAAGACCCCGGACAGAATCCGACCTACGAGCAGTACTTC
NA	TRBV28	TRBD1	TRBJ1-5	CASSPTGWQPQHF	TGTGCCAGCAGCCCGACAGGGTGGCAGCCCCAGCATTTT
many	TRBV29-1	TRBD1	TRBJ2-1	CSVEGGDREDNEQFF	TGCAGCGTTGAAGGGGGGGACAGGGAAGACAATGAGCAGTTCTTC
NA	TRBV24-1	NA	TRBJ2-1	CATAPLVEWYYNEQFF	TGTGCCACCGCCCCCCTGGTGGAATGGTACTACAATGAGCAGTTCTTC
few	TRBV6-5	NA	TRBJ2-1	CASSYITDSYNEQFF	TGTGCCAGCAGTTACATAACAGATTCCTACAATGAGCAGTTCTTC
many	TRBV7-2	NA	TRBJ2-2	CASSRDGNTGELFF	TGTGCCAGCAGCCGGGACGGGAACACCGGGGAGCTGTTTTTT
NA	TRBV5-6	NA	TRBJ2-7	CASSVGVQYEQYF	TGTGCCAGCAGCGTCGGCGTCCAGTACGAGCAGTACTTC
few	TRBV21-1	NA	TRBJ2-5	CARWDRSPKLPRETQYF	TGTGCCAGATGGGACAGGAGCCCCAAACTTCCCCGAGAGACCCAGTACTTC
NA	TRBV6-1	NA	TRBJ2-1	CASTGPRVTYNEQFF	TGTGCCAGCACCGGTCCCCGGGTTACATACAATGAGCAGTTCTTC
few	TRBV24-1	NA	TRBJ2-3	CATSDYPGAGTDTQYF	TGTGCCACCAGTGACTACCCGGGGGCCGGCACAGATACGCAGTATTTT